A selection of T cell receptor beta chains follows, all from one sample in a study of blood T cell repertoires in COVID-19. Data came from immunoSEQ multiplex PCR; TCRdb stores just in-frame clones and leaves some out. Of 300,000 to 400,000 clones listed, over 75% are singletons. Material: PBMCs or T cells enriched from blood (not recorded which). The receptors stem from a man younger than 30 who had recovered from COVID-19. Both conserved end residues are part of each CDR3. A D gene is named only where the DNA matches it firmly. Clone sizes are given selectively: once, few, many, or a class where the clone is expanded.

j_call d_call v_call clone_size cdr3_aa cdr3_nt
TRBJ1-1 TRBD1 TRBV15 . CATSEPNRGLAEAFF TGTGCCACCAGCGAACCGAACAGGGGGCTTGCTGAAGCTTTCTTT
TRBJ2-3 TRBD1 TRBV29-1 . CSGDREGTDTQYF TGCAGCGGGGACAGGGAAGGCACAGATACGCAGTATTTT
TRBJ1-1 . TRBV1 . CTSSQGGGPEDTEAFF TGCACCAGCAGTCAAGGGGGAGGGCCGGAGGACACTGAAGCTTTCTTT
TRBJ1-6 . TRBV3-1/TRBV3-2 . CATGVGRNNSPLHF TGTGCCACCGGAGTAGGTCGGAATAATTCACCCCTCCACTTT
TRBJ1-1 . TRBV4-3 few CASSQAPGTEAFF TGCGCCAGCAGCCAAGCTCCAGGGACTGAAGCTTTCTTT
TRBJ1-5 . TRBV27 . CASSLTPSQPQHF TGTGCCAGCAGTTTAACGCCCAGTCAGCCCCAGCATTTT
TRBJ2-1 . TRBV3-1/TRBV3-2 . CASSPPQRLNFIREQFF TGTGCCAGCAGCCCCCCCCAAAGACTAAATTTTATTCGTGAGCAGTTCTTC
TRBJ1-1 . TRBV6-2/TRBV6-3 . CASSYYRHMNTEAFF TGTGCCAGCAGTTACTACAGGCACATGAACACTGAAGCTTTCTTT
TRBJ2-2 TRBD2 TRBV27 . CASSFKPGLQHRELFF TGTGCCAGCAGTTTTAAACCGGGACTACAACACCGGGAGCTGTTTTTT
TRBJ2-7 TRBD2 TRBV19 . CASSMWLADEQYF TGTGCCAGTAGTATGTGGCTAGCGGACGAGCAGTACTTC
TRBJ2-7 TRBD1 TRBV11-2 once CASRGRWGTGVSSYEQYF TGTGCCAGCCGGGGGAGATGGGGGACAGGGGTAAGCTCCTACGAGCAGTACTTC
TRBJ1-3 TRBD1 TRBV19 . CASTPGQALSGNTIYF TGTGCCAGTACCCCCGGACAGGCCCTCTCTGGAAACACCATATATTTT
TRBJ1-4 TRBD1 TRBV5-4 . CASSTNRGATNEKLFF TGTGCCAGCAGCACCAACAGGGGGGCAACTAATGAAAAACTGTTTTTT
TRBJ1-1 . TRBV19 few CASTPTGVNTEAFF TGTGCCAGCACCCCGACAGGTGTGAACACTGAAGCTTTCTTT
TRBJ1-5 . TRBV7-8 . CASSSAPTGPNQPQHF TGTGCCAGCAGCTCCGCCCCGACAGGACCCAATCAGCCCCAGCATTTT
TRBJ2-7 TRBD1 TRBV18 once CASSPTGGMFEQYF TGTGCCAGCTCACCGACAGGGGGGATGTTTGAGCAGTACTTC
TRBJ2-1 . TRBV7-2 . CASSLAVWERAKSSYNEQFF TGTGCCAGCAGCTTAGCGGTTTGGGAGCGGGCGAAGAGCTCCTACAATGAGCAGTTCTTC
TRBJ1-2 TRBD1 TRBV7-8 . CASSRAWGRGNVGGYTF TGTGCCAGCAGCCGAGCTTGGGGCAGGGGGAACGTGGGTGGCTACACCTTC
TRBJ2-1 . TRBV12-3/TRBV12-4 . CASSTLGGEQFF TGTGCCAGCAGTACCCTAGGCGGAGAGCAGTTCTTC
TRBJ2-6 TRBD2 TRBV29-1 . CSAMWEGTGANVLTF TGCAGCGCTATGTGGGAGGGAACTGGGGCCAACGTCCTGACTTTC
TRBJ2-2 TRBD1 TRBV6-2/TRBV6-3 few CASSYPGQGLSTGELFF TGTGCCAGCAGTTACCCAGGACAGGGCCTTTCCACCGGGGAGCTGTTTTTT
TRBJ1-4 TRBD1 TRBV5-6 once CASSYLEGGQSNEKLFF TGTGCCAGCAGCTACCTCGAGGGGGGACAGAGTAATGAAAAACTGTTTTTT
TRBJ1-2 TRBD1 TRBV10-3 few CAISLPRGTGHSGYTF TGTGCCATCAGTCTCCCTAGGGGGACAGGGCATAGTGGCTACACCTTC
TRBJ2-1 TRBD2 TRBV19 . CASRGSGRAGQFF TGTGCCAGTAGGGGTAGCGGGAGGGCCGGGCAGTTCTTC
TRBJ2-1 . TRBV11-2 . CASSLFGYDGKGNEQFF TGTGCCAGCAGCTTATTTGGGTATGACGGGAAAGGGAATGAGCAGTTCTTC
TRBJ1-1 . TRBV6-2/TRBV6-3 . CASSYAGMHTEAFF TGTGCCAGCAGTTACGCAGGGATGCACACTGAAGCTTTCTTT
TRBJ1-2 TRBD1 TRBV6-2/TRBV6-3 . CASSYSGTEGYTF TGTGCCAGCAGTTACTCCGGGACAGAAGGCTACACCTTC
TRBJ2-1 TRBD2 TRBV10-3 . CAIRAGGVDEQFF TGTGCCATCAGGGCGGGGGGCGTGGATGAGCAGTTCTTC
TRBJ2-5 TRBD1 TRBV9 . CASSVGGDRGTAKTQYF TGTGCCAGCAGCGTAGGTGGAGACAGGGGGACGGCGAAGACCCAGTACTTC
TRBJ2-1 TRBD2 TRBV6-4 once CASSRTSGLYNEQFF TGTGCCAGCAGTCGGACTAGCGGGTTATACAATGAGCAGTTCTTC
TRBJ2-7 . TRBV18 . CASSPRGTYEQYF TGTGCCAGCTCACCAAGAGGGACCTACGAGCAGTACTTC
TRBJ2-1 . TRBV15 once CATSGSPGQRILGSYNEQFF TGTGCCACCAGCGGATCACCGGGACAACGGATTCTAGGCTCCTACAATGAGCAGTTCTTC
TRBJ2-2 . TRBV2 . CASSDFSGTGELFF TGTGCCAGCAGTGATTTTTCGGGGACCGGGGAGCTGTTTTTT
TRBJ2-1 . TRBV12-5 . CASGQLNEQFF TGTGCTAGTGGTCAACTTAATGAGCAGTTCTTC
TRBJ2-5 . TRBV7-8 few CASSRRTALLGGQETQYF TGTGCCAGCAGCCGCCGAACCGCCCTGTTAGGAGGCCAAGAGACCCAGTACTTC
TRBJ2-3 TRBD1 TRBV27 . CASSFEQGARDTQYF TGTGCCAGCAGTTTTGAACAGGGGGCAAGAGATACGCAGTATTTT
TRBJ1-2 . TRBV11-2 . CASSFSGGGYTF TGTGCCAGCAGCTTCTCCGGGGGTGGCTACACCTTC
TRBJ1-1 TRBD1 TRBV11-2 . CASSLVTGQTNTEAFF TGTGCCAGCAGCTTAGTAACGGGACAGACGAACACTGAAGCTTTCTTT
TRBJ1-2 TRBD1 TRBV6-2/TRBV6-3 . CASSSGRTGPANYGYTF TGTGCCAGCAGTTCCGGACGGACAGGGCCCGCTAACTATGGCTACACCTTC
TRBJ2-7 . TRBV19 few CASSFAGGRYEQYF TGTGCCAGTAGTTTCGCAGGGGGGAGATACGAGCAGTACTTC
TRBJ2-3 TRBD2 TRBV6-5 . CASTSRGRHTDTQYF TGTGCCAGCACCTCGCGGGGGAGACACACAGATACGCAGTATTTT
TRBJ2-1 . TRBV7-6 . CASSFLNPRSSYNEQFF TGTGCCAGCAGCTTCCTAAATCCTCGTAGCTCCTACAATGAGCAGTTCTTC
TRBJ1-4 TRBD1 TRBV27 . CASSLKSQGALTFEKLFF TGTGCCAGCAGTTTAAAGTCGCAGGGGGCACTTACCTTCGAAAAACTGTTTTTT
TRBJ1-1 . TRBV4-3 . CASSPTPPLNTEAFF TGCGCCAGCAGCCCTACCCCTCCCCTTAACACTGAAGCTTTCTTT
TRBJ1-6 . TRBV30 . CAWRWRNSPLHF TGTGCCTGGAGATGGCGGAATTCACCCCTCCACTTT
TRBJ2-3 . TRBV25-1 . CASSDRWGRGNTDTQYF TGTGCCAGCAGTGACCGCTGGGGAAGGGGAAACACAGATACGCAGTATTTT
TRBJ2-7 . TRBV5-5 . CASSLIDTAYEQYF TGTGCCAGCAGCTTGATCGATACTGCCTACGAGCAGTACTTC
TRBJ2-3 TRBD1 TRBV4-2 . CASSPDRDRGQGDTQYF TGTGCCAGCAGCCCTGACCGGGACAGGGGGCAGGGAGATACGCAGTATTTT
TRBJ1-4 . TRBV9 . CASSVGRTVNEKLFF TGTGCCAGCAGCGTCGGTAGGACAGTTAATGAAAAACTGTTTTTT
TRBJ2-2 . TRBV18 . CASSRQRPGHGTGELFF TGTGCCAGCTCACGCCAAAGACCGGGACACGGCACCGGGGAGCTGTTTTTT
TRBJ2-3 TRBD2 TRBV5-1 . CASSPGQGLATADTQYF TGCGCCAGCAGCCCCGGCCAGGGACTAGCGACCGCAGATACGCAGTATTTT
TRBJ2-2 TRBD2 TRBV4-3 . CASSQDQASGRSYGELFF TGCGCCAGCAGCCAAGATCAGGCTAGCGGGAGGAGTTACGGGGAGCTGTTTTTT
TRBJ2-5 TRBD2 TRBV30 . CAWSLGGETQYF TGTGCCTGGAGTTTGGGGGGGGAGACCCAGTACTTC